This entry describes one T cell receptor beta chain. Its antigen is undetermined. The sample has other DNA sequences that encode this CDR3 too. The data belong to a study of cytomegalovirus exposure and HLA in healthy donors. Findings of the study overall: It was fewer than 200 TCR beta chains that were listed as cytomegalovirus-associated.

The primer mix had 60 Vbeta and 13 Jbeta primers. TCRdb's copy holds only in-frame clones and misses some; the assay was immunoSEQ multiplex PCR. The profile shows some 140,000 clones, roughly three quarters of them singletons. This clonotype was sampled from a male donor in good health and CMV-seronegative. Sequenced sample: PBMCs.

The CDR3 nucleotides are TGTGCCAGCTCACCGACAGGGGGATTCTCTGGAAACACCATATATTTT. Encoded protein: CASSPTGGFSGNTIYF. The rearrangement uses TRBV18 and TRBJ1-3, with 9 bases aligning to TRBD1. V was clipped by 3 bases and J by 0 bases; unmatched bases: 3. CDR1 is KGHSH, CDR2 LQKENI, per germline. The CDR3 is 16 residues long.